The TCR beta chain described here comes from a study of shared clonotypes between healthy human individuals (dated by TCRdb to 2018 to 2020). Some background on the complete study: The cohort included three men and a couple of women between 18 and 49 years of age. Different laboratories and diverse techniques were used to prepare libraries and sequence TCR repertoires, to increase sequencing depth and limit assay-specific biases. To estimate repertoire size and how much clonotype sharing occurs between individuals, the study deeply sequenced the blood TCR repertoires of about five healthy adults. Between about 0.8 and 9.5 billion PBMCs per donor were obtained by leukapheresis.

The study at large found these results: Based on pairwise subsampling, the degree of clonotype sharing among donors was expected to be affected by sequencing depth. The genetic and exposure-history diversity represented was limited by the small number of donors. Only blood was sampled, and tissue TCR repertoires likely differ from those in blood.

With regard to this clone: The clone's antigen remains unknown. A far larger clone is just one base off, so this is likely a read error.

The donors were healthy, HIV-negative adults who had no recently reported acute infections or vaccinations. Every donor was a Caucasian adult residing in Nashville, Tennessee, USA. In the unsorted samples, some 100 million PBMCs were counted, and genomic DNA was extracted using the QIAamp DNA Blood Mini kit. Blood was obtained by leukapheresis, after which PBMCs were separated by Ficoll-Histopaque density gradient centrifugation and cryopreserved in liquid nitrogen vapor phase. In the germline V gene (reference sequence), CDR1 corresponds to GTSNPN and CDR2 to SVGIG. The CDR3, cysteine through phenylalanine, is 12 amino acids long. Of all the DNA, just the CDR3 is kept, 36 bases in frame from base 1. Using the deep immunoSEQ assay, multiplex PCR amplified TCR CDR3 regions from genomic DNA. Genomic DNA extracted from each cell subset was distributed evenly over all wells of several immunoSEQ 96-well plates, and each plate served as one replicate. For unsorted PBMC, about 300 ng of genomic DNA, equivalent to about 30,000 T cell genomes, went into each replicate PCR. Ten immunoSEQ deep assay plates were used to sequence the unsorted PBMC genomic DNA. Purified libraries were measured with a Qubit 3.0 fluorometer, size-checked on a Bioanalyzer 2100, and measured again with the KAPA Library Quantification kit. Every immunoSEQ 96-well plate was sequenced on a separate single-read 150-cycle Illumina NextSeq 550 flow cell. The study's own analysis went as follows. The immunoSEQ output contained only junctional sequences without quality scores, so filtering could not match that applied to full-length reads. Sequences were annotated with PyIR, a Python wrapper for IgBLAST v1.9, using IMGT germline references to assign V/J genes and CDR3. Reads were filtered out if the reads had weak V/J assignments (E-value above 1e-6), no CDR3, stop codons, out-of-frame junctions, or ambiguous translated residues. V3J clonotypes were defined as sequences sharing an identical inferred V gene, J gene, and CDR3 amino acid sequence. To compute the percentage overlap between repertoires, the number of shared unique clonotypes was divided by the size of the smaller repertoire. Repertoire richness was assessed with RTK rarefaction, the Chao1 estimator, and Recon v2.1 estimates of unobserved clonotypes. TCRdb took this table from immuneACCESS and kept in-frame rearrangements with V and J called. Such tables lack part of the clones; where checked against another copy, unresolved V genes explain under half of the gap, and the rest is unexplained. The DNA gave D and trimming, while V, J and clone size come from that table. In all, the sample holds a few hundred thousand clones, and 60% to 80% of those were seen once. Together, the top ten hold around 12% of the sample.

The sequenced material came from PBMCs. The V gene is TRBV30 and the J gene is TRBJ2-5, and perhaps TRBD1 as D gene, on 5 matching bases. TRBJ2-7 matches the DNA end more closely, so the J call is doubtful. The sequence was obtained from a woman aged 40 to 50 in good health. Some clones in this sample may be carry-over from other donors' samples. DNA sequence: TGTGCCTGGGGTCCCAGGGTCAACGAGCAGTACTTC. This gives the protein CAWGPRVNEQYF.